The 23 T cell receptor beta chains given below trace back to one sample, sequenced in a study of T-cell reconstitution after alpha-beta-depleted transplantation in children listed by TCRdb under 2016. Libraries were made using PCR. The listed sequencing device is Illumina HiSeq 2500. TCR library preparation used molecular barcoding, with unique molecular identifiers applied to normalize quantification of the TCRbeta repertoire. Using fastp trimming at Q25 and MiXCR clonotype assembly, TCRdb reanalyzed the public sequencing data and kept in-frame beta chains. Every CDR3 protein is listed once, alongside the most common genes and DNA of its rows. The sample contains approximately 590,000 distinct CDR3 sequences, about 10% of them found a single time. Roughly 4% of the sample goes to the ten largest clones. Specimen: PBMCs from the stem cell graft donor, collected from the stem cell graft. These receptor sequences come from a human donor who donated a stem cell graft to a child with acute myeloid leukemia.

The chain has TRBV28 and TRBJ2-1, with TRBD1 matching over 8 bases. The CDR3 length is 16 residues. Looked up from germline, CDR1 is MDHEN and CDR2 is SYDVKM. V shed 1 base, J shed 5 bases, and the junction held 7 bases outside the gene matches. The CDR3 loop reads CASSLFGQGADNEQFF. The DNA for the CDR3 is TGTGCCAGCAGTTTATTTGGCCAGGGGGCCGACAATGAGCAGTTCTTC.

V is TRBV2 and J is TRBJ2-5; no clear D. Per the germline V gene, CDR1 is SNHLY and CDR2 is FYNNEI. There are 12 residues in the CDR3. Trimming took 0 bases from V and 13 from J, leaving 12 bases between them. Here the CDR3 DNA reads TGTGCCAGCAGTGAAGCGATGACCCTCACGTACTTC. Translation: CASSEAMTLTYF.

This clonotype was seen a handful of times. The CDR3 spells CASSSLAASSYEQYF. The CDR3 DNA sequence: TGCGCCAGCAGCTCTCTAGCTGCCAGCTCCTACGAGCAGTACTTC. The J gene is TRBJ2-7, the V gene TRBV5-1, with D perhaps matching TRBD2 (5 bases). The CDR3 length is 15 residues. Between the trimmed V and J ends, which lost 3 bases and 0 bases, there was a span of 13 bases. Germline CDR1 and CDR2: SGHRS and YFSETQ. Filled out from reference TRBV5-1 and TRBJ2-7, the complete variable domain reads KAGVTQTPRYLIKTRGQQVTLSCSPISGHRSVSWYQQTPGQGLQFLFEYFSETQRNKGNFPGRFSGRQFSNSRSEMNVSTLELGDSALYLCASSSLAASSYEQYFGPGTRLTVT.

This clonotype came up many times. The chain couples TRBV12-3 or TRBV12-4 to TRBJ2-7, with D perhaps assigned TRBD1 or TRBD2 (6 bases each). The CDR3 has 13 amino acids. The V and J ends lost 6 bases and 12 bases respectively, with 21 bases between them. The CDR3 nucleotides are TGTGCCAGCAGGGAGTCGTGGGGGGCAATCGGGTACTTC. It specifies CASRESWGAIGYF.

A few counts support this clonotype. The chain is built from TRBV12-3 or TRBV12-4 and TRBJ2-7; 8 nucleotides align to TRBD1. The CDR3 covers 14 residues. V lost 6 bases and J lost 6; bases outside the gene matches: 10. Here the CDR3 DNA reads TGTGCCAGCAGCCGCAGGGGGCGGGGTCCCGAGCAGTACTTC. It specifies CASSRRGRGPEQYF.

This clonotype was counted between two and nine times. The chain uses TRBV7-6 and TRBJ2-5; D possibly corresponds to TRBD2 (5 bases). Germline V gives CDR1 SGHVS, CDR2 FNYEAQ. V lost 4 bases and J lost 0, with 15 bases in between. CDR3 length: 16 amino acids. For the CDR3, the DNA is TGTGCCAGCAGCTCCTTGTTCGGAGGCGACCAAGAGACCCAGTACTTC. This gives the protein CASSSLFGGDQETQYF.

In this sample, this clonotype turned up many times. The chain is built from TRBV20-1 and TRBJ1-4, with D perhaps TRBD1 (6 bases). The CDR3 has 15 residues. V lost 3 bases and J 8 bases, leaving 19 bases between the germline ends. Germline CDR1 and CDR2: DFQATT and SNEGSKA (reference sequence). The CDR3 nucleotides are TGCAGTGCTAGGGGGGGCGGGGGAGCCTCCGAAAAACTGTTTTTT. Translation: CSARGGGGASEKLFF.

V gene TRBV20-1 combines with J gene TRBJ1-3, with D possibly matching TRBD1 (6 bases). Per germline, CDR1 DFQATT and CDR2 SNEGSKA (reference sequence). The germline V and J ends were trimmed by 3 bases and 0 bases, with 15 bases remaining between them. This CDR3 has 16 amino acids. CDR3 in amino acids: CSARHLQGISGNTIYF. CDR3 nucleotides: TGCAGTGCTAGGCACCTACAGGGTATCTCTGGAAACACCATATATTTT.

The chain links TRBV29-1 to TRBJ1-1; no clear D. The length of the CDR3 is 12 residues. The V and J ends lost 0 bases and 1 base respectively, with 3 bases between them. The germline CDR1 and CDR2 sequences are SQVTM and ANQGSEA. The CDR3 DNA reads TGCAGCGTTGAAGACAGGAACACTGAAGCTTTCTTT. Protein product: CSVEDRNTEAFF.

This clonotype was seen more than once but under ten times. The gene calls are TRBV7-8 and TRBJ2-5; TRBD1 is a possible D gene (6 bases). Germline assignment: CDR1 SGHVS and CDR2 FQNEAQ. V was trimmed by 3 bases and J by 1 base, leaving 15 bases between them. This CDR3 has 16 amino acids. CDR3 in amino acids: CASSFTGLGIQETQYF. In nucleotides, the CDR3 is TGTGCCAGCAGCTTCACAGGGCTGGGGATCCAAGAGACCCAGTACTTC.

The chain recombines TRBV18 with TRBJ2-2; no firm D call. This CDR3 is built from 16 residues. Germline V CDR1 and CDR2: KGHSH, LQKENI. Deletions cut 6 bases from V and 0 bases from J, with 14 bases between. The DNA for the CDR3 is TGTGCCAGCTCCCAAGAGCAACGGGCGAACACCGGGGAGCTGTTTTTT. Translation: CASSQEQRANTGELFF.

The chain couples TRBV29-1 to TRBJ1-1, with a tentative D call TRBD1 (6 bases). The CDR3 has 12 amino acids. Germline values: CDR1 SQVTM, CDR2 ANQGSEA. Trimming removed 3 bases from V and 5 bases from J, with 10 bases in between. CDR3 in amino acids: CSVDMGATEAFF. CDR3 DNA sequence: TGCAGCGTTGATATGGGGGCGACTGAAGCTTTCTTT. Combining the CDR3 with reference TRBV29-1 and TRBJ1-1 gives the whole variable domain SAVISQKPSRDICQRGTSLTIQCQVDSQVTMMFWYRQQPGQSLTLIATANQGSEATYESGFVIDKFPISRPNLTFSTLTVSNMSPEDSSIYLCSVDMGATEAFFGQGTRLTVV.

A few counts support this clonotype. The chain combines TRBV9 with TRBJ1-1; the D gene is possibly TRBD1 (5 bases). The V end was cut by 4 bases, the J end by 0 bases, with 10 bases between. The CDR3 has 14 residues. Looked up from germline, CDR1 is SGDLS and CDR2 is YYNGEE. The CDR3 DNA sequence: TGTGCCAGCAGCTTCGCAGGGATGAACACTGAAGCTTTCTTT. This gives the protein CASSFAGMNTEAFF. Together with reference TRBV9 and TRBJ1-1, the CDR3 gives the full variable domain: DSGVTQTPKHLITATGQRVTLRCSPRSGDLSVYWYQQSLDQGLQFLIQYYNGEERAKGNILERFSAQQFPDLHSELNLSSLELGDSALYFCASSFAGMNTEAFFGQGTRLTVV.

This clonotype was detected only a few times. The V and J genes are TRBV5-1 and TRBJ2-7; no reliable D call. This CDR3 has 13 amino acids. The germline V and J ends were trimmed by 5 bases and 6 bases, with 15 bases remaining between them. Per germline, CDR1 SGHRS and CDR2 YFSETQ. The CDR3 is CASRVEPFAEQYF. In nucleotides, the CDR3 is TGCGCCAGCAGGGTAGAACCCTTCGCCGAGCAGTACTTC.

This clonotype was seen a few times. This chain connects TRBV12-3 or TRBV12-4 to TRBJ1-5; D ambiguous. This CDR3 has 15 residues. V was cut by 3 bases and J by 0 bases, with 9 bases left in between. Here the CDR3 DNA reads TGTGCCAGCAGTTTTCGGGCCGATAGCAATCAGCCCCAGCATTTT. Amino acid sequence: CASSFRADSNQPQHF.

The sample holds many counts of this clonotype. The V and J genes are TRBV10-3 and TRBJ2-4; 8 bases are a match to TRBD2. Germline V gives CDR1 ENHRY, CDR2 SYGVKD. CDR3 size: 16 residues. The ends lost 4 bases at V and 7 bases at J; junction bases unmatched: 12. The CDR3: CAISAYQGTRGNIQYF. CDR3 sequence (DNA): TGTGCCATCAGTGCTTATCAGGGGACTAGGGGGAACATTCAGTACTTC.

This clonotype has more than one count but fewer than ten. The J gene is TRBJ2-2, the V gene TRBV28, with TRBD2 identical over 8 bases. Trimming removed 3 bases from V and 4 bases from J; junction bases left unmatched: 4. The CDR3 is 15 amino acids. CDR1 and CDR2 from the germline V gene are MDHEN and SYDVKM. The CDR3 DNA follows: TGTGCCAGCAGTTTCCCCGGGGGGGGCACCGGGGAGCTGTTTTTT. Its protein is CASSFPGGGTGELFF. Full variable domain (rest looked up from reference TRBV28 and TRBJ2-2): DVKVTQSSRYLVKRTGEKVFLECVQDMDHENMFWYRQDPGLGLRLIYFSYDVKMKEKGDIPEGYSVSREKKERFSLILESASTNQTSMYLCASSFPGGGTGELFFGEGSRLTVL.

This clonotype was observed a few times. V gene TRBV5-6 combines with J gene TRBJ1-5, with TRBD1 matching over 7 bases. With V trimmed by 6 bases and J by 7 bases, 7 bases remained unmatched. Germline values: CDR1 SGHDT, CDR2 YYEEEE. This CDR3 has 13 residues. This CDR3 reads CASNRQGNQPQHF. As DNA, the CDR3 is TGTGCCAGCAACCGACAGGGAAACCAGCCCCAGCATTTT.

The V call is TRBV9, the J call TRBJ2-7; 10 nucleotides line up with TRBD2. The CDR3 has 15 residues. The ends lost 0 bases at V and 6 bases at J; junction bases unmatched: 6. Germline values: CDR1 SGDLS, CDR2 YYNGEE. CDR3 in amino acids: CASSVVPSGGIEQYF. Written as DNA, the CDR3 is TGTGCCAGCAGCGTAGTGCCTAGCGGGGGAATCGAGCAGTACTTC.

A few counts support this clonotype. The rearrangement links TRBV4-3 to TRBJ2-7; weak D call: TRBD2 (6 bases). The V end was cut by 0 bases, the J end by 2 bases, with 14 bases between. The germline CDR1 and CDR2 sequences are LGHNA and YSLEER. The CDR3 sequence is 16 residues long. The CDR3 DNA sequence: TGCGCCAGCAGCCAAGAGTGGAGGGTTCTACCCTACGAGCAGTACTTC. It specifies CASSQEWRVLPYEQYF.

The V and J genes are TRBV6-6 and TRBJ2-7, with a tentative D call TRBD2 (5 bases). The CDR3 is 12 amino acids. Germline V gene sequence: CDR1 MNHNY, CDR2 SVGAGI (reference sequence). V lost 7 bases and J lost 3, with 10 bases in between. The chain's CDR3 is CASTNGIYEQYF. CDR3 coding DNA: TGTGCCAGCACCAACGGGATCTACGAGCAGTACTTC.

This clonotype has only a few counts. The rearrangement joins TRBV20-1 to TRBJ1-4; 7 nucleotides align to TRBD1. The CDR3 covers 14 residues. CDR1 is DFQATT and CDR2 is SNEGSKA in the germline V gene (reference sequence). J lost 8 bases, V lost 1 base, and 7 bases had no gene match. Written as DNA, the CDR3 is TGCAGTGCTAGAGCCCGACAGGGTTGGGAAAAACTGTTTTTT. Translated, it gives CSARARQGWEKLFF.

The CDR3 DNA follows: TGCAGTGCTAGAGATGATTGGGGGGGGGAAGAGACCCAGTACTTC. Its translation: CSARDDWGGEETQYF. J is TRBJ2-5 and V is TRBV20-1; TRBD2 aligns across 7 bases. V shed 0 bases and J 3 bases; nucleotides not matched to a gene: 7. Germline CDR1 and CDR2: DFQATT and SNEGSKA (reference sequence). The CDR3 is 15 amino acids.